This T cell receptor beta chain was retrieved from a study of blood T cell repertoires in COVID-19. Study information: The United States, Italy and Spain supplied acute and convalescent COVID-19 samples. In each case, the material was cDNA or gDNA derived from T cells, B-cell-depleted T cells, or PBMCs.

Per the original data handling: Reference gene primer amplification gave nucleated cell count estimates. Some clones are missing from TCRdb's copy, which holds only in-frame ones; the method was immunoSEQ multiplex PCR. The V and J calls and the clone size are those of that table, but D and trimming were determined from the DNA. The sample shows 70,000 to 100,000 clones, 88% of them seen only once. The ends lost 0 bases at V and 3 bases at J; junction bases unmatched: 3. The V gene's germline CDR1 is SGDLS and CDR2 YYNGEE. The CDR3 is 15 amino acids. Sequencing input: peripheral blood. The receptor's source is a woman in her seventies with acute or convalescent COVID-19. The chain uses TRBV9 and TRBJ1-1; TRBD1 matches 9 bases. DNA of the CDR3: TGTGCCAGCAGCGTAGTGGACAGGGGTTACACTGAAGCTTTCTTT. It codes for CASSVVDRGYTEAFF.